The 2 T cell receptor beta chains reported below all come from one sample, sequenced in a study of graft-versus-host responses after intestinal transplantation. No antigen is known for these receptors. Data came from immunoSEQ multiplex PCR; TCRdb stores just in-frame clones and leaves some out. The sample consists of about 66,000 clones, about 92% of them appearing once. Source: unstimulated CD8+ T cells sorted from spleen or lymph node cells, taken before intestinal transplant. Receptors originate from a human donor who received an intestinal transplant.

Here the CDR3 DNA reads TGTGCCAGCAGCCTTCCCGGGGGGGGCGTGGTAGACGAGCAGTACTTC. Translating gives CASSLPGGGVVDEQYF. The chain recombines TRBV5-4 with TRBJ2-7; 8 nucleotides agree with TRBD2. The CDR3 consists of 16 residues. CDR1 and CDR2 from the germline V gene are SGHNT and YYREEE (reference sequence). V was pared by 4 bases and J by 5 bases, with 14 bases of the junction left unmatched.

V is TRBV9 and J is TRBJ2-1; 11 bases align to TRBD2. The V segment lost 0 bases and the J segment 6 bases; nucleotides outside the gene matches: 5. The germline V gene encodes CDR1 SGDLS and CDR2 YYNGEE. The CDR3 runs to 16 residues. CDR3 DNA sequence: TGTGCCAGCAGCGTAGGGGGACTAGCGGTGATCAATGAGCAGTTCTTC. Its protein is CASSVGGLAVINEQFF.